These T cell receptor beta chains were read from a single sample in a study of blood T cell repertoires in COVID-19. Sequencing was performed with immunoSEQ multiplex PCR; in TCRdb, only in-frame clones are kept and a portion is missing. Here the sample spans tens of thousands of clones, around 82% being singletons. Sequenced material: peripheral blood. The receptors were sampled from a human donor in a cohort sampled during active COVID-19. Both conserved end residues are part of each CDR3. D genes are given only for firm matches. Expanded clones are given a class, and other clones once, few, many or no size at all.

abundance,d_gene,j_gene,len,v_gene,CDR3nt,CDR3aa
-,-,TRBJ2-7,15,TRBV19,TGTGCCAGTAGTATTGGGGCAGGGTTGTCCTACGAGCAGTACTTC,CASSIGAGLSYEQYF
-,-,TRBJ2-5,14,TRBV21-1,TGTGCCAGCAGCATTCCCCCCCTCGGGGAGACCCAGTACTTC,CASSIPPLGETQYF
-,TRBD2,TRBJ2-5,15,TRBV4-2,TGTGCCAGCAGCCAACTAGCGGGGGGGTCAGAGACCCAGTACTTC,CASSQLAGGSETQYF
-,TRBD1,TRBJ2-5,14,TRBV5-6,TGTGCCAGCAGCTCGGACAGGGGAGCAGGGACCCAGTACTTC,CASSSDRGAGTQYF
-,TRBD1,TRBJ1-1,15,TRBV3-1/TRBV3-2,TGTGCCAGCAGCCCCCGGACAGGGCGGAACACTGAAGCTTTCTTT,CASSPRTGRNTEAFF
-,TRBD1,TRBJ1-1,15,TRBV19,TGTGCCAGTAGTATCCCAGGGGGGCCGAACACTGAAGCTTTCTTT,CASSIPGGPNTEAFF
few,-,TRBJ1-4,14,TRBV13,TGTGCCAGCAGCTTAGGAGGGAGTAATGAAAAACTGTTTTTT,CASSLGGSNEKLFF
-,-,TRBJ2-7,13,TRBV2,TGTGCCAGCGTTGGCTCGGGTCGCTACGAGCAGTACTTC,CASVGSGRYEQYF
once,TRBD1,TRBJ1-6,16,TRBV28,TGTGCCAGCAGTTTAGCTCGGGGACAGGGTAGTTCACCCCTCCACTTT,CASSLARGQGSSPLHF
-,-,TRBJ1-4,13,TRBV9,TGTGCCAGCAGCGCCGGAGGTGGTGAAAAACTGTTTTTT,CASSAGGGEKLFF
-,TRBD1,TRBJ2-5,13,TRBV5-1,TGCGCCAGCAGCAGGACAGGGGCAGAGACCCAGTACTTC,CASSRTGAETQYF
-,-,TRBJ2-3,16,TRBV21-1,TGTGCCTGCAGAACCGGACTAGCGGGATTCACAGATACGCAGTATTTT,CACRTGLAGFTDTQYF
-,-,TRBJ1-5,13,TRBV28,TGTGCCAGCAGTTTATCGGGGAATCAGCCCCAGCATTTT,CASSLSGNQPQHF
-,-,TRBJ2-7,14,TRBV7-2,TGTGCCAGCAGCTTAGATGGGGGCCCTTACGAGCAGTACTTC,CASSLDGGPYEQYF
-,-,TRBJ2-2,13,TRBV12-5,TGTGCTAGTGCCCTTCGGACAACCGGGGAGCTGTTTTTT,CASALRTTGELFF
-,-,TRBJ1-2,14,TRBV3-1/TRBV3-2,TGTGCCAGCAGCCAAACAGGTTCCGGCTATGGCTACACCTTC,CASSQTGSGYGYTF
-,-,TRBJ2-3,14,TRBV5-6,TGTGCCAGCAGCTTGGAGTCTAGCTCAGATACGCAGTATTTT,CASSLESSSDTQYF
-,-,TRBJ2-3,15,TRBV6-6,TGTGCCAGCAGTTACTCGGTGGGGAGGGGGGATACGCAGTATTTT,CASSYSVGRGDTQYF
-,TRBD1,TRBJ2-7,15,TRBV6-6,TGTGCCAGCAGTTACTCGGCAGGGGGATCCTACGAGCAGTACTTC,CASSYSAGGSYEQYF
-,TRBD2,TRBJ2-3,15,TRBV3-1/TRBV3-2,TGTGCCAGCAGCCAAGGGACTAGGCGGGGAGATACGCAGTATTTT,CASSQGTRRGDTQYF
-,-,TRBJ2-3,9,TRBV7-9,TGTGCCGCGATGTCGACGCAGTATTTT,CAAMSTQYF
-,TRBD2,TRBJ2-2,14,TRBV7-9,TGTGCCAGCAGCTGGACTAGCGGGGACGGGGAGCTGTTTTTT,CASSWTSGDGELFF
-,-,TRBJ1-5,11,TRBV7-9,TGTGCCAGCAGCTCCACCGGGGACCAGCATTTT,CASSSTGDQHF
-,TRBD2,TRBJ2-3,17,TRBV5-1,TGCGCCAGCAGCTCACCCTTACTAGCGGGGGGGGCAGATACGCAGTATTTT,CASSSPLLAGGADTQYF
once,TRBD1,TRBJ2-7,14,TRBV27,TGTGCCAGCAGTAGCCGGGACAGGGGTTACGAGCAGTACTTC,CASSSRDRGYEQYF
-,-,TRBJ1-5,16,TRBV21-1,TGTGCCAGCAGCAAACAGCAGGCGCCACCAGGTCAGCCCCAGCATTTT,CASSKQQAPPGQPQHF
once,-,TRBJ1-1,12,TRBV18,TGTGCCAGCTCAGAGATTGGCACTGAAGCTTTCTTT,CASSEIGTEAFF
-,TRBD1,TRBJ1-4,16,TRBV24-1,TGTGCCACCAGCGATACAAGGGACAGGGGAAATGAAAAACTGTTTTTT,CATSDTRDRGNEKLFF
-,-,TRBJ1-5,15,TRBV19,TGTGCCAGTAATCTCCTGGACAGTAGCAATCAGCCCCAGCATTTT,CASNLLDSSNQPQHF
-,-,TRBJ2-7,15,TRBV5-6,TGTGCCAGCAGCTCCCGGAGGACGGTAGCCTACGAGCAGTACTTC,CASSSRRTVAYEQYF
few,TRBD2,TRBJ2-3,15,TRBV5-4,TGTGCCAGCAGCTTGGGTGGGGGGGATGGTGGAACGCAGTATTTT,CASSLGGGDGGTQYF
-,-,TRBJ1-1,17,TRBV19,TGTGCCAGTAGTCCGCAGGGGCTGGACACTAAGAACACTGAAGCTTTCTTT,CASSPQGLDTKNTEAFF
-,TRBD1,TRBJ1-3,19,TRBV28,TGTGCCAGCAGTTCCCCGCCGGGACAGGGTCTGGCCTCTGGAAACACCATATATTTT,CASSSPPGQGLASGNTIYF
-,-,TRBJ1-5,16,TRBV4-2,TGTGCCAGCAGCCAAGATTGGGCAGGTCGAAATCAGCCCCAGCATTTT,CASSQDWAGRNQPQHF
-,TRBD2,TRBJ2-5,16,TRBV9,TGTGCCAGCAGCGTAGATAGCGGGGGGGCTGGGGAGACCCAGTACTTC,CASSVDSGGAGETQYF
-,-,TRBJ2-3,15,TRBV19,TGTGCCAGTAGTACCCAGGTCTCGCTGATGGATACGCAGTATTTT,CASSTQVSLMDTQYF
-,-,TRBJ2-1,11,TRBV29-1,TGTGGGGGGAGGGGGTACAATGAGCAGTTCTTC,CGGRGYNEQFF
-,TRBD1,TRBJ1-4,14,TRBV6-5,TGTGCCAGCAGATTGGACAGGGGACGTGAAAAACTGTTTTTT,CASRLDRGREKLFF
-,-,TRBJ1-2,14,TRBV10-2,TGCGCCAGCATCCCAGGGTCCCGAAACTATGGCTACACCTTC,CASIPGSRNYGYTF
-,TRBD1,TRBJ2-7,13,TRBV7-9,TGTGCCAGCAGCATGGACAGGGTCTACGAGCAGTACTTC,CASSMDRVYEQYF
-,TRBD1,TRBJ2-3,16,TRBV24-1,TGTGCCACCAGTGAAGGACAGGGGGGGAACACAGATACGCAGTATTTT,CATSEGQGGNTDTQYF
-,-,TRBJ1-1,15,TRBV28,TGTGCCAGCAGGAGCGGGAGTATCATGAACACTGAAGCTTTCTTT,CASRSGSIMNTEAFF
-,TRBD1,TRBJ1-4,13,TRBV20-1,TGCAGTGCTAGTCCAGGGGGTAATGAAAAACTGTTTTTT,CSASPGGNEKLFF
-,-,TRBJ1-6,12,TRBV6-1,TGTGCCAGCAGTGAAGTAGTCGGACCCCTCCACTTT,CASSEVVGPLHF
-,-,TRBJ2-3,17,TRBV5-4,TGTGCCAGCAGCTTGTTAATTCCTAGGAGAGGATTAAATACGCAGTATTTT,CASSLLIPRRGLNTQYF
-,-,TRBJ1-1,15,TRBV7-9,TGTGCCAGCAGCTATTCCAGGGGCGGGAACACTGAAGCTTTCTTT,CASSYSRGGNTEAFF
-,-,TRBJ2-5,14,TRBV7-9,TGTGCCAGCAGCTTAACCCAGGGGCCCGAGACCCAGTACTTC,CASSLTQGPETQYF
-,TRBD1,TRBJ2-2,15,TRBV11-2,TGTGCCAGCAGCTCACGGACAGGGGGCACCGGGGAGCTGTTTTTT,CASSSRTGGTGELFF
-,-,TRBJ1-3,16,TRBV7-2,TGTGCCAGCAGCTTTATAAATGGCGGTTCAGGAAACACCATATATTTT,CASSFINGGSGNTIYF